This TCR beta chain stems from a study of a mutant IDH1 vaccine in newly diagnosed glioma (dated by TCRdb to the early 2020s). Study-wide context: The approximately 30 treated patients were approximately 62% male and roughly 40% female, with a mean age of approximately 40 years. Six visits were used for peripheral blood collection: V03 (baseline), V05, V07, V10, V12 and V13. Longitudinal TCRB deep sequencing was performed for some 25 treated patients wherever samples were available for exploratory analyses. Prior to enrollment, patients had been given standard therapy consisting of radiotherapy alone, temozolomide alone, or radiochemotherapy with temozolomide, with the combination given to most patients. What the work shows at the level of the full study, not this receptor alone: Changes in the top peripheral T cell clonotypes picked up by TCRB sequencing did not appear to be linked to pseudoprogression. Immune responses induced by the vaccine were seen in 90% to 95% of patients across multiple MHC alleles. Selection of PBMC samples for TCRB deep sequencing was based on availability. The authors stated that sample limitations prevented analyses of patient blood samples from being reproduced.

Libraries were constructed by the immunoSEQ multiplex PCR assay. Following the manufacturer's protocol, the hsTCRB Kit was used to amplify rearranged TCR beta chain sequences. TCRB libraries were sequenced on an Illumina MiSeq. Turning to the authors' computational methods: The proprietary platform of the kit vendor was used for demultiplexing, trimming and gene mapping. TCRdb took over this immuneACCESS table, retaining in-frame rearrangements with V and J assigned. Such tables are incomplete; in checked studies, under half of the missing clones stem from an unresolved V gene, and the remainder is unexplained. That table supplies the V and J calls and clone size; D and trimming were determined from the DNA. For this sample the table gives more than 80,000 clones, of which under 90% were detected only once. Approximately 7.4% of the sample belongs to the ten largest clones. This specimen's time point label, per the study, means: baseline, week 1 (first vaccination visit). This specimen's treatment or condition label, interpreted: pre-vaccination baseline after standard-of-care therapy. The donors had newly diagnosed IDH1-mutant astrocytomas of WHO grade 3 or 4 that showed loss of nuclear ATRX. The samples were drawn from NOA16, a multicentre, single-arm, open-label phase I trial in Germany that tested a mutant IDH1 peptide vaccine in humans for the first time. For immunogenicity testing, the blood drawn at visit V03 was used as the baseline sample. Genomic DNA for TCRB sequencing was extracted from EDTA blood using the DNeasy Blood and Tissue Kit.

About this clone: Its antigen is currently not known. No qualities accompany the bases; no much larger clone lies one base away.

Specimen: PBMCs, collected from a glioma patient treated with radiotherapy, temozolomide or both. This sequence was found in a woman aged 45-60 years with glioma.

At the DNA level, the sequence is TGTGCCAGCAGCTTAACGGGGGGGTGGTCAGATACGCAGTATTTT. Translated, this gives CASSLTGGWSDTQYF. Recombination linked TRBV7-3 to TRBJ2-3, with 7 bases aligning to TRBD2. The germline V gene specifies SGHTA as CDR1 and FQGTGA as CDR2. Unmatched junction bases come to 4, with V trimmed by 0 bases and J by 4 bases. The cysteine opens and the phenylalanine closes a CDR3 of 15 amino acids. The entry retains the CDR3 DNA only, 45 bases that are in frame from base 1.